The rows below give T cell receptor beta chains drawn from one sample of a study of blood T cell repertoires in COVID-19. TCRdb keeps only in-frame clones here, not all; method: immunoSEQ multiplex PCR. The sample shows about 74,000 clones, 90% of them seen only once. Source material: peripheral blood. These receptors were collected from a human donor in a cohort sampled during active COVID-19. CDR3s leave out the opening cysteine and the closing phenylalanine or tryptophan.

j_call | v_call | cdr3_length | cdr3_aa
TRBJ2-4 | TRBV6-5 | 14 | ASSYHRDRVKNIQY
TRBJ2-1 | TRBV9 | 15 | ASSPRTGVPSYNEQF
TRBJ1-3 | TRBV7-2 | 12 | ASSPQGAGNTIY
TRBJ2-1 | TRBV7-9 | 14 | ASSPPQGALVDEQF
TRBJ2-1 | TRBV7-2 | 14 | ASSLATGGARHEQF
TRBJ2-1 | TRBV29-1 | 11 | SVVSSGSNEQF
TRBJ2-3 | TRBV7-6 | 15 | ASSTGLAGFSTDTQY
TRBJ2-2 | TRBV9 | 11 | ASSVAGTGELF
TRBJ1-6 | TRBV5-4 | 11 | ASSSGLNSPLH
TRBJ2-3 | TRBV9 | 13 | ASSSGGSSRDTQY
TRBJ2-3 | TRBV7-2 | 16 | ASSLVRTSGTSTDTQY
TRBJ1-3 | TRBV7-2 | 15 | ASSPAGGSWSGNTIY
TRBJ2-5 | TRBV18 | 12 | ASSPTGSQETQY
TRBJ2-1 | TRBV5-5 | 15 | ASSSRWAGGPRNEQF
TRBJ2-2 | TRBV25-1 | 11 | ASRRGGAGELF
TRBJ2-5 | TRBV28 | 15 | ASSPGRGQQYQETQY
TRBJ2-7 | TRBV10-2 | 12 | ASSAGGPYYEQY